This TCR beta chain was sequenced in a study of cytomegalovirus exposure and HLA in healthy donors. The primer mix had 60 Vbeta and 13 Jbeta primers. The assay was immunoSEQ multiplex PCR, and TCRdb's table has in-frame clones only and misses some. The sample holds about 160,000 clones; roughly 72% are singletons and the top ten take approximately 6.9%. Sequenced: PBMCs. This clonotype originated in a man between 35 and 55 years old in good health and CMV-seropositive.

This CDR3 reads CASSLQVVQSGELFF. The CDR3 DNA is TGTGCCAGCAGTTTACAGGTAGTCCAATCCGGGGAGCTGTTTTTT. V and J are TRBV27 and TRBJ2-2; D call uncertain. Trimming shortened V by 2 bases and J by 6 bases, and 13 bases separated the two germline ends. The CDR3 is 15 amino acids. Germline CDR1 and CDR2: MNHEY and SMNVEV (reference sequence).